This TCR beta chain was found in a study of radiotherapy plus CTLA-4 blockade in lung cancer. Study-wide context: Among patients, around 19% showed objective responses, and about 30% had disease control.

This clone was seen a single time. Its specificity is unknown. Looked up from germline, CDR1 is SGHRS and CDR2 is YFSETQ. This CDR3 spans 14 amino acids. Between the trimmed V and J ends, which lost 0 bases and 1 base, there was a span of 7 bases. Study outcomes and limitations: TCR clones originating in tumors grew in number in blood after radiotherapy plus ipilimumab. Early clone dynamics of blood T cells, plus interferon-beta, reportedly predicted response best.

The table came from immunoSEQ multiplex PCR; TCRdb's copy has only in-frame clones and leaves some out. The repertoire holds tens of thousands of clones, around 87% seen once, with roughly 17% in the top ten. Patients with chemo-refractory metastatic non-small-cell lung cancer received focal radiation plus CTLA-4 blockade with ipilimumab. The gene calls are TRBV5-1 and TRBJ1-2; D not resolved. This specimen consisted of peripheral blood, obtained from a patient treated with radiotherapy plus ipilimumab. This TCR came from a human donor with non-small cell lung cancer that progressed on radiotherapy plus ipilimumab. Written as DNA, the CDR3 is TGCGCCAGCAGCTTGGTGCCTAATAACTATGGCTACACCTTC. Its protein is CASSLVPNNYGYTF.